The 10 T cell receptor beta chains presented below share a single source sample, sequenced in a study of blood T cell repertoires in COVID-19. Assay used: immunoSEQ multiplex PCR; TCRdb lists only in-frame clones, some missing. The data contain over 400,000 clones, over 75% of them seen just once; the ten biggest clones take up approximately 3%. Sequencing input: peripheral blood. The receptors stem from a human donor in a cohort sampled during active COVID-19.

The chain carries TRBV27 and TRBJ1-1; D is ambiguous. V lost 0 bases to trimming and J lost 3 bases, with 11 bases between them. The CDR3 length is 15 residues. Germline V CDR1 and CDR2: MNHEY, SMNVEV (reference sequence). The CDR3 DNA sequence: TGTGCCAGCAGTTTATCGGGCTCCTTATACACTGAAGCTTTCTTT. Translation: CASSLSGSLYTEAFF.

This clone was counted only a few times. This chain connects TRBV6-5 to TRBJ2-2; D perhaps matches TRBD2 (6 bases). This CDR3 region has 14 residues. Germline loops: CDR1 MNHEY, CDR2 SVGAGI. V was cut by 6 bases and J by 1 base, with 9 bases left in between. The CDR3 DNA is TGTGCCAGCAGCGGAGGGGAGAACACCGGGGAGCTGTTTTTT. Translated, it gives CASSGGENTGELFF.

This chain's CDR3 is CASSVDDTPYEQYF. CDR3 DNA: TGTGCCAGCAGCGTAGACGATACTCCCTACGAGCAGTACTTC. This chain connects TRBV9 to TRBJ2-7; D is ambiguous. Germline V gives CDR1 SGDLS, CDR2 YYNGEE. The ends were cut back, 0 bases at V and 2 bases at J, with 9 bases in the middle. This CDR3 is 14 amino acids long.

The V gene is TRBV7-9, the J gene TRBJ2-2; D is possibly TRBD2 (5 bases). Trimming shortened V by 4 bases and J by 6 bases, and 12 bases separated the two germline ends. Germline assignment: CDR1 SEHNR and CDR2 FQNEAQ (reference sequence). The CDR3 has 14 residues. The CDR3 is CASSSRVASGELFF. CDR3 bases: TGTGCCAGCAGCTCGCGAGTAGCGTCCGGGGAGCTGTTTTTT.

This sequence joins TRBV7-3 and TRBJ2-5; 7 bases match TRBD2. V trimming: 1 base; J trimming: 2 bases; junction bases outside the gene matches: 4. Looked up from germline, CDR1 is SGHTA and CDR2 is FQGTGA. The CDR3 is 15 residues long. In nucleotides, the CDR3 is TGTGCCAGCAGCTTAATGGCGGGAGTACAAGAGACCCAGTACTTC. As protein: CASSLMAGVQETQYF.

There are a few counts of this clone. The chain links TRBV2 to TRBJ2-1; 10 bases fit TRBD2. Per the germline V gene, CDR1 is SNHLY and CDR2 is FYNNEI. After removal of 7 bases from V and 5 bases from J, the junction contained 8 bases not matched to a gene. This CDR3 is 15 amino acids long. The CDR3 DNA follows: TGTGCCAGCACCAGACTAGCGGGTAGAGACAATGAGCAGTTCTTC. It yields the protein CASTRLAGRDNEQFF.

The gene calls are TRBV18 and TRBJ2-1, with D perhaps TRBD1 (6 bases). V was clipped by 6 bases and J by 6 bases, with 12 bases between them. This CDR3 has 13 residues. Germline CDR1 and CDR2: KGHSH and LQKENI. The CDR3: CASSWDMGNEQFF. For the CDR3, the DNA is TGTGCCAGCTCCTGGGACATGGGCAATGAGCAGTTCTTC. The whole variable domain, filled in from reference TRBV18 and TRBJ2-1, reads NAGVMQNPRHLVRRRGQEARLRCSPMKGHSHVYWYRQLPEEGLKFMVYLQKENIIDESGMPKERFSAEFPKEGPSILRIQQVVRGDSAAYFCASSWDMGNEQFFGPGTRLTVL.

The chain employs TRBV4-3 and TRBJ1-4; possible D gene TRBD1, 6 bases. The CDR3 has 15 amino acids. The germline V gene encodes CDR1 LGHNA and CDR2 YSLEER. The germline V and J ends were trimmed by 3 bases and 8 bases, with 16 bases remaining between them. The DNA for the CDR3 is TGCGCCAGCAGCCAGGCCCGGACAGCAACCGAAAAACTGTTTTTT. Translation: CASSQARTATEKLFF.

The chain is built from TRBV9 and TRBJ2-1; 7 bases line up with TRBD2. This CDR3 is built from 15 residues. Germline CDR1 is SGDLS and CDR2 is YYNGEE. Losses at the gene ends were 3 bases for V and 3 bases for J; bases not matched to a gene: 6. In DNA form, the CDR3 reads TGTGCCAGCAGCGCGGGGGGACTCCTCTACAATGAGCAGTTCTTC. Translating gives CASSAGGLLYNEQFF.

This clone was observed a single time. The chain employs TRBV28 and TRBJ2-5, with 7 bases matching TRBD2. Per germline, CDR1 MDHEN and CDR2 SYDVKM. The CDR3 spans 13 residues. J lost 4 bases, V lost 6 bases, and 5 bases had no gene match. CDR3 in DNA: TGTGCCAGCAGCACTAGCGACACAGAGACCCAGTACTTC. This translates into CASSTSDTETQYF.